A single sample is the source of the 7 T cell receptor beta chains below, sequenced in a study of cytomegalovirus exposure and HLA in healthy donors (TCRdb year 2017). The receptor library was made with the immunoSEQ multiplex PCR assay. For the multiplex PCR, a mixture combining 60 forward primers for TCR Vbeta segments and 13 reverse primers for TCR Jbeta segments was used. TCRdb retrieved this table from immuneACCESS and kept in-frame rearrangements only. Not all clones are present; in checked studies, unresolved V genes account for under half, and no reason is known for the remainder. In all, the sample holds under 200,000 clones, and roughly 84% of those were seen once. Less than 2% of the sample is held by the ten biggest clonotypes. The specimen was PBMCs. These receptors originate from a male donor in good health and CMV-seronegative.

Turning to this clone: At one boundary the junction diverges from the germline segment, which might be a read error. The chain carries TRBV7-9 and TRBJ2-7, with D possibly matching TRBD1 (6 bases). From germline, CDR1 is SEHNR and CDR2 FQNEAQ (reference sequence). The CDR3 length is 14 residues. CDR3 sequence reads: CSSSLTGTPLEQYF. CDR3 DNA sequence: TGTTCCAGCAGCCTTACAGGGACCCCCCTCGAGCAGTACTTC.

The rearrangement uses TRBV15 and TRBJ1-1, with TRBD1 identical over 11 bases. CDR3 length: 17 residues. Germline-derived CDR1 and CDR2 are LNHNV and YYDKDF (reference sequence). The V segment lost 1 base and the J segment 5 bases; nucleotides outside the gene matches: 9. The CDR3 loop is CATSRGLTGQGVTEAFF. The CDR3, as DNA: TGTGCCACCAGCAGAGGGTTAACGGGACAGGGGGTTACTGAAGCTTTCTTT.

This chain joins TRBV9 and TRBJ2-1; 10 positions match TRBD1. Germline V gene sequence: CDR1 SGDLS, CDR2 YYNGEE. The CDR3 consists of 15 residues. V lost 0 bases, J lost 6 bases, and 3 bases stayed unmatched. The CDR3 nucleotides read TGTGCCAGCAGCGTAGGGGACAGGGGAGGCAATGAGCAGTTCTTC. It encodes CASSVGDRGGNEQFF.

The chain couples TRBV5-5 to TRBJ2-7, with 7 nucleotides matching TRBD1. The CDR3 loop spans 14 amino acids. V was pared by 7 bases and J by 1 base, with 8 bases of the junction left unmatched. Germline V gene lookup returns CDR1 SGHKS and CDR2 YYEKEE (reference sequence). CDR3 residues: CASRDRDRSYEQYF. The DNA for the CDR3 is TGTGCCAGCCGAGACCGGGACAGATCCTACGAGCAGTACTTC.

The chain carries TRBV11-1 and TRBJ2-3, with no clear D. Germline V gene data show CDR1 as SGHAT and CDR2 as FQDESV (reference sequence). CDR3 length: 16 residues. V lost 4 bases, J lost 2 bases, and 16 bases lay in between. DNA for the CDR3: TGTGCCAGCAGCTCCCCCGGCTCCCGGGTCACAGATACGCAGTATTTT. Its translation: CASSSPGSRVTDTQYF.

The CDR3 here is CASANVGRGEQYF. In DNA form, the CDR3 reads TGTGCCAGCGCGAACGTGGGTCGGGGCGAGCAGTACTTC. This chain links TRBV5-6 with TRBJ2-7; the D gene is possibly TRBD2 (5 bases). V gave up 7 bases and J gave up 6 bases, with 17 bases separating them. Germline values: CDR1 SGHDT, CDR2 YYEEEE. The CDR3 length is 13 residues.

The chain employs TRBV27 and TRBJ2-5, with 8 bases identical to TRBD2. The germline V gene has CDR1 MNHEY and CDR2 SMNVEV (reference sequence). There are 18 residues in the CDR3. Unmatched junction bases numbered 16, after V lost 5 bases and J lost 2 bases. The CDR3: CASSPFGLGSGSQETQYF. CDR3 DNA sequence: TGTGCCAGCAGTCCCTTCGGCCTTGGGAGCGGGAGTCAAGAGACCCAGTACTTC.